The rows below give T cell receptor beta chains drawn from one sample of a study of blood T cell repertoires in COVID-19. Measured with immunoSEQ multiplex PCR; TCRdb has only the in-frame clones, and not every one. Of about 97,000 clones detected, about nine tenths appear once; the ten largest clones hold 1.5% to 2%. Sequencing was performed on peripheral blood. These receptors originate from a man aged 55-75 years with acute or convalescent COVID-19. Each CDR3 is given with its conserved first and last residue. A D gene is named only where the DNA matches it firmly. Clone size is stated in some rows and not others, as once, few, many or a class when expanded.

CDR3aa | CDR3nt | d_gene | j_gene | v_gene | abundance
CASSEAVAGQETQYF | TGTGCCAGCAGTGAAGCGGTAGCCGGGCAAGAGACCCAGTACTTC | . | TRBJ2-5 | TRBV6-1 | .
CASRTTGSTDTQYF | TGTGCCAGCAGAACTACAGGGAGCACAGATACGCAGTATTTT | . | TRBJ2-3 | TRBV7-9 | once
CASYRGTTEAFF | TGTGCCAGTTACAGGGGGACCACTGAAGCTTTCTTT | TRBD1 | TRBJ1-1 | TRBV12-3/TRBV12-4 | .
CASSLGLAGSYQETQYF | TGTGCCAGCAGCTTGGGGCTAGCGGGGTCGTACCAAGAGACCCAGTACTTC | TRBD2 | TRBJ2-5 | TRBV7-9 | .
CASRETGARYGYTF | TGCGCCAGCAGAGAGACAGGGGCTCGGTATGGCTACACCTTC | TRBD1 | TRBJ1-2 | TRBV10-2 | .
CASSPDTGAFGNTIYF | TGCGCCAGCAGCCCGGATACAGGGGCTTTCGGAAACACCATATATTTT | TRBD1 | TRBJ1-3 | TRBV5-1 | .
CASSWAATYNEQFF | TGCGCCAGCAGCTGGGCAGCCACCTACAATGAGCAGTTCTTC | . | TRBJ2-1 | TRBV5-1 | .
CASSLEQGAVLDSPLHF | TGTGCCAGCAGCTTGGAGCAGGGGGCGGTGTTAGATTCACCCCTCCACTTT | TRBD1 | TRBJ1-6 | TRBV5-5 | .
CASSIGLAGGQETQYF | TGTGCCAGTAGTATAGGACTAGCGGGGGGTCAAGAGACCCAGTACTTC | TRBD2 | TRBJ2-5 | TRBV19 | .
CASSVSGSPNYGYTF | TGTGCCAGCAGCGTGTCGGGGAGCCCTAACTATGGCTACACCTTC | . | TRBJ1-2 | TRBV9 | .
CASSSFGSNTEAFF | TGTGCCAGCAGCTCCTTTGGCTCGAACACTGAAGCTTTCTTT | . | TRBJ1-1 | TRBV7-9 | .
CASSFQGDQPQHF | TGCGCCAGCAGCTTCCAGGGGGATCAGCCCCAGCATTTT | TRBD1 | TRBJ1-5 | TRBV4-1 | .
CASLPGTGSSLGNQPQHF | TGTGCCAGCCTACCGGGGACAGGGAGTTCGTTAGGTAATCAGCCCCAGCATTTT | TRBD1 | TRBJ1-5 | TRBV19 | .
CATSDPQGPAFF | TGTGCCACCAGTGATCCACAGGGACCAGCTTTCTTT | . | TRBJ1-1 | TRBV24-1 | .
CASSVTAASYNEQFF | TGTGCCAGCAGTGTCACGGCGGCTTCCTACAATGAGCAGTTCTTC | . | TRBJ2-1 | TRBV6-4 | .
CAWSVQDSNQPQHF | TGTGCCTGGAGTGTACAAGATAGCAATCAGCCCCAGCATTTT | . | TRBJ1-5 | TRBV30 | .